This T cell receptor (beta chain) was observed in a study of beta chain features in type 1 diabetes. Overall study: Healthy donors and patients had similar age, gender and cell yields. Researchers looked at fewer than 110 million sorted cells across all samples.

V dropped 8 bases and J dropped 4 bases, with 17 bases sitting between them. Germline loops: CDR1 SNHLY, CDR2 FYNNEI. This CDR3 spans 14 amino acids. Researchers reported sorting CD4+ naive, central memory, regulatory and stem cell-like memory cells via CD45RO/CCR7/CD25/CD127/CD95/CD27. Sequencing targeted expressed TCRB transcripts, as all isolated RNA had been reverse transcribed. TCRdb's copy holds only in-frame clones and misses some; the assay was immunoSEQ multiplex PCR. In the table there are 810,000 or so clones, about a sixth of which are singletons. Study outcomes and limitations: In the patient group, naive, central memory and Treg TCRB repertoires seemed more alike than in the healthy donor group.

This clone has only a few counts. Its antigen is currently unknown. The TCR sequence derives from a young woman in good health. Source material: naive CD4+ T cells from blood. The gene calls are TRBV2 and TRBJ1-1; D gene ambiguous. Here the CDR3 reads CASGADPWGTEAFF. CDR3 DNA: TGTGCCAGCGGAGCCGATCCCTGGGGCACTGAAGCTTTCTTT.